These T cell receptor beta chains were read from a single sample in a study of cytomegalovirus exposure and HLA in healthy donors. Only in-frame clones appear in the TCRdb table, and some are missing; sequencing was by immunoSEQ multiplex PCR. The sample has about 150,000 clones, less than 90% seen once. The sequencing sample was made of PBMCs. The receptors derive from a man between 18 and 35 years old in good health and CMV-seropositive. Both conserved end residues are part of each CDR3. D genes are given only for firm matches. The size entry is marked missing in some rows and otherwise reads once, few, many or a size class.

DNA: TGTGCCAGCAGCTATGGACTCCAGGAGACCCAGTACTTC
CDR3: CASSYGLQETQYF
J: TRBJ2-5
V: TRBV7-9
D: .
size: .
length: 13

DNA: TGCAGCGCCGACAGGGTCTCGTACAATGAGCAGTTCTTC
CDR3: CSADRVSYNEQFF
J: TRBJ2-1
V: TRBV29-1
D: TRBD1
size: once
length: 13

DNA: TGTGCCAGCAGTGAAACGGGGGACGGGGAGCTGTTTTTT
CDR3: CASSETGDGELFF
J: TRBJ2-2
V: TRBV2
D: .
size: .
length: 13

DNA: TGTGCCAGCAGCGCAACATCCGGGACAGTAAGCTTCGAGCAGTACTTC
CDR3: CASSATSGTVSFEQYF
J: TRBJ2-7
V: TRBV9
D: TRBD1
size: .
length: 16

DNA: TGCGCCAGCAGCTTGGACGGGGCCGGGGAGCTGTTTTTT
CDR3: CASSLDGAGELFF
J: TRBJ2-2
V: TRBV5-1
D: .
size: .
length: 13

DNA: TGTGCCAGCAGCTTAGATGCCAGGGGGCGAGCCTCCCAGTACTTC
CDR3: CASSLDARGRASQYF
J: TRBJ2-5
V: TRBV7-8
D: TRBD1
size: .
length: 15

DNA: TGTGCCAGCAGTGGACAGGCCCTGAACACTGAAGCTTTCTTT
CDR3: CASSGQALNTEAFF
J: TRBJ1-1
V: TRBV6-1
D: .
size: few
length: 14

DNA: TGTGCCAGCAGCCCCGGGTCACGTCCGAGGACTGAAGCTTTCTTT
CDR3: CASSPGSRPRTEAFF
J: TRBJ1-1
V: TRBV6-5
D: .
size: .
length: 15

DNA: TGTGCCAGCAGCTCCCAGCCACTAGCGGCCACATCCTACGAGCAGTACTTC
CDR3: CASSSQPLAATSYEQYF
J: TRBJ2-7
V: TRBV7-6
D: TRBD2
size: .
length: 17

DNA: TGCGCCAGCAGCTCGGGACAGGGCAGCTATGGCTACACCTTC
CDR3: CASSSGQGSYGYTF
J: TRBJ1-2
V: TRBV5-1
D: TRBD1
size: once
length: 14

DNA: TGTGCCAGCAGCCCCGATGGACAGGGACGCTATGGCTACACCTTC
CDR3: CASSPDGQGRYGYTF
J: TRBJ1-2
V: TRBV9
D: TRBD1
size: .
length: 15

DNA: TGTGCCAGCAGCTTGAGTCTTTACAGACCCCAAGAGACCCAGTACTTC
CDR3: CASSLSLYRPQETQYF
J: TRBJ2-5
V: TRBV5-5
D: .
size: .
length: 16

DNA: TGTGCCAGCAGCTTATCCCGTGGACAGGGTCGAATCTCCTACGAGCAGTACTTC
CDR3: CASSLSRGQGRISYEQYF
J: TRBJ2-7
V: TRBV7-2
D: TRBD1
size: .
length: 18

DNA: TGCGCCAGCACCAAAGCGGAGGGGACCTACGAGCAGTACTTC
CDR3: CASTKAEGTYEQYF
J: TRBJ2-7
V: TRBV5-1
D: .
size: .
length: 14

DNA: TGTGCCAGCAGTTCGACTAAGAAGTTTTTTGAGCAGTACTTC
CDR3: CASSSTKKFFEQYF
J: TRBJ2-7
V: TRBV27
D: .
size: .
length: 14

DNA: TGTGCCACCAGCGACCCCCAGGGCCCGGGGGACACCATATATTTT
CDR3: CATSDPQGPGDTIYF
J: TRBJ1-3
V: TRBV15
D: .
size: .
length: 15

DNA: TGTGCCAGCAGCTTAGCTAGCGGGAGAAACGAGCAGTACTTC
CDR3: CASSLASGRNEQYF
J: TRBJ2-7
V: TRBV7-9
D: TRBD2
size: once
length: 14

DNA: TGTGCCAGCAGCTTTCAGTACACCGGGGAGCTGTTTTTT
CDR3: CASSFQYTGELFF
J: TRBJ2-2
V: TRBV7-9
D: .
size: .
length: 13

DNA: TGTGCCAGCAGTGAACCACGGGAGAGCAATCAGCCCCAGCATTTT
CDR3: CASSEPRESNQPQHF
J: TRBJ1-5
V: TRBV2
D: .
size: .
length: 15

DNA: TGTGCCAGCAGTCCCCCCGGTGGCTACAGGGTTGAAGCTTTCTTT
CDR3: CASSPPGGYRVEAFF
J: TRBJ1-1
V: TRBV27
D: .
size: .
length: 15

DNA: TGTGCCAGCAGTTACATGGCGGGGGCCCAAGAGACCCAGTACTTC
CDR3: CASSYMAGAQETQYF
J: TRBJ2-5
V: TRBV6-5
D: .
size: .
length: 15

DNA: TGTGCCAGCAGCTTAGAGGGGGGATCCAATGAAAAACTGTTTTTT
CDR3: CASSLEGGSNEKLFF
J: TRBJ1-4
V: TRBV11-2
D: .
size: once
length: 15

DNA: TGTGCCAGCAGCATTACAGGGGGCGCGAACGCCTACGAGCAGTACTTC
CDR3: CASSITGGANAYEQYF
J: TRBJ2-7
V: TRBV9
D: TRBD1
size: .
length: 16

DNA: TGTGCCAGCAGACTTACAGGGTTACTAGCCAAAAACATTCAGTACTTC
CDR3: CASRLTGLLAKNIQYF
J: TRBJ2-4
V: TRBV11-2
D: .
size: once
length: 16

DNA: TGTGCCAGCTTCACAGTCGGGGGGGTGAGTTATGGCTACACCTTC
CDR3: CASFTVGGVSYGYTF
J: TRBJ1-2
V: TRBV5-6
D: .
size: .
length: 15

DNA: TGTGCCAGCAGCTTCTCAGGGGCCGGCGCTGAAGCTTTCTTT
CDR3: CASSFSGAGAEAFF
J: TRBJ1-1
V: TRBV7-9
D: .
size: .
length: 14

DNA: TGTGCCAGTAGTATCGGGGAACAGCCCCAGCATTTT
CDR3: CASSIGEQPQHF
J: TRBJ1-5
V: TRBV19
D: .
size: .
length: 12

DNA: TGTGCCACCGGGACAGGGGGTTCTGGAAACACCATATATTTT
CDR3: CATGTGGSGNTIYF
J: TRBJ1-3
V: TRBV7-8
D: TRBD1
size: .
length: 14

DNA: TGTGCCAGCAGCGAGACAGCCACCCCGGACACCATATATTTT
CDR3: CASSETATPDTIYF
J: TRBJ1-3
V: TRBV9
D: .
size: once
length: 14

DNA: TGTGCCAGCCGACTCCGACAGGGGCACACTGAAGCTTTCTTT
CDR3: CASRLRQGHTEAFF
J: TRBJ1-1
V: TRBV6-4
D: TRBD1
size: .
length: 14

DNA: TGCGCCAGCAGCTCCGACGGGGGTTCCTACAATGAGCAGTTCTTC
CDR3: CASSSDGGSYNEQFF
J: TRBJ2-1
V: TRBV5-1
D: .
size: .
length: 15